The 13 T cell receptor beta chains below were found in one sample sequenced in a study of shared clonotypes between healthy human individuals. TCRdb's table, derived via immunoSEQ multiplex PCR, lists solely in-frame clones and lacks some. The sample contains 950,000 to 1,100,000 clones, about four fifths of which appear only once. Sequenced material: memory CD4+ T cells from PBMCs. Subset reported: CD45RA-negative fraction. These receptors were obtained from a young man in good health. Some clones in this sample may be carry-over from other donors' samples.

This clone was found a few times. The rearrangement links TRBV7-2 to TRBJ1-2; D is unclear. This CDR3 is 17 amino acids long. Germline V gene data show CDR1 as SGHTA and CDR2 as FQGNSA. The V end lost 2 bases, the J end lost 7 bases, and 23 bases lay between the germline ends. The CDR3 region has the DNA TGTGCCAGCAGCTTATTTGAAACCCGGACGGGCAAGTTTGGCTACACCTTC. Translating it yields CASSLFETRTGKFGYTF.

This chain joins TRBV5-6 and TRBJ2-6, with D hard to call. This CDR3 spans 15 amino acids. The V and J ends lost 3 bases and 2 bases respectively, with 9 bases between them. CDR1 is SGHDT, CDR2 YYEEEE, per germline. The CDR3 is CASSSPRAGANVLTF. The CDR3 DNA sequence: TGTGCCAGCAGCTCTCCTAGAGCTGGGGCCAACGTCCTGACTTTC.

This sequence joins TRBV5-1 and TRBJ2-5; D not resolved. The assigned J gene may be wrong: the sequence end matches TRBJ2-7 better. Germline loops: CDR1 SGHRS, CDR2 YFSETQ. There are 12 residues in the CDR3. CDR3 DNA sequence: TGCGCCAGCAGCCTCGTTCAGGCCGAGCAGTACTTC. It encodes CASSLVQAEQYF.

This clone has only a few counts. This sequence joins TRBV5-1 and TRBJ1-3, with 8 bases matching TRBD1. The junction had 7 bases not matched to a gene; V was cut back by 4 bases and J by 4 bases. The CDR3 extends over 15 amino acids. CDR1 and CDR2 from the germline V gene are SGHRS and YFSETQ. The CDR3 DNA reads TGCGCCAGCAGCAACGGACAGGGCTCCGGAAACACCATATATTTT. Translated, it gives CASSNGQGSGNTIYF.

V and J are TRBV28 and TRBJ2-5; 8 positions match TRBD1. After removal of 8 bases from V and 5 bases from J, the junction contained 10 bases not matched to a gene. Germline CDR1 and CDR2: MDHEN and SYDVKM. The CDR3 sequence is 14 residues long. CDR3 DNA: TGTGCCAGCTGTACAGGGGGATCACGCGAGACCCAGTACTTC. Amino acid sequence: CASCTGGSRETQYF.

This clone has only one observation. V usage is TRBV2 and J usage is TRBJ2-7; D gene ambiguous. Germline CDR1 SNHLY, CDR2 FYNNEI. CDR3 length equals 12 residues. V was clipped by 6 bases and J by 6 bases, with 12 bases between them. CDR3 nucleotides: TGTGCCAGCAGGGATGACAATTCCGAGCAGTACTTC. It specifies CASRDDNSEQYF. The whole variable domain, filled in from reference TRBV2 and TRBJ2-7, reads EPEVTQTPSHQVTQMGQEVILRCVPISNHLYFYWYRQILGQKVEFLVSFYNNEISEKSEIFDDQFSVERPDGSNFTLKIRSTKLEDSAMYFCASRDDNSEQYFGPGTRLTVT.

The genes are TRBV5-8 and TRBJ2-2, with 10 bases lining up with TRBD1. Germline V CDR1 and CDR2: SGHTS, YDEGEE. This CDR3 spans 16 amino acids. V trimming: 1 base; J trimming: 4 bases; junction bases outside the gene matches: 4. The CDR3 loop reads CASSLWDRGRTGELFF. The CDR3 DNA sequence: TGTGCCAGCAGCTTGTGGGACAGGGGACGCACCGGGGAGCTGTTTTTT.

This clone occurred once. This chain links TRBV25-1 with TRBJ1-4; TRBD1 is a possible D gene (5 bases). In germline, CDR1 is MGHDK, CDR2 SYGVNS. Trimming removed 1 base from V and 8 bases from J, with 14 bases in between. CDR3 length: 15 amino acids. The CDR3 DNA reads as TGTGCCAGCAGTGAATTCTCGGGGGTTGGCGAAAAACTGTTTTTT. Its protein is CASSEFSGVGEKLFF.

The chain combines TRBV28 with TRBJ1-2, with 8 nucleotides matching TRBD1. This CDR3 comprises 13 residues. Germline V gives CDR1 MDHEN, CDR2 SYDVKM. The ends lost 5 bases at V and 8 bases at J; junction bases unmatched: 7. The DNA for the CDR3 is TGTGCCAGCAGTCTTCGGACAGGGAAGGGCTACACCTTC. It translates to CASSLRTGKGYTF.

This rearrangement joins TRBV5-1 to TRBJ2-7, with a possible D match to TRBD1 (5 bases). The CDR3 loop spans 14 amino acids. Germline V lookup: CDR1 SGHRS, CDR2 YFSETQ. Trimming pared 2 bases from V and 6 bases from J, leaving 15 bases between. CDR3 residues: CASSFGGTRAEQYF. For the CDR3, the DNA is TGCGCCAGCAGCTTTGGCGGTACCAGGGCCGAGCAGTACTTC.

The chain combines TRBV21-1 with TRBJ2-7; TRBD2 reflects the table's D call only, with no check against the DNA. TRBV21-1 is shown as a pseudogene. The CDR3 length is 15 residues. CDR3 sequence reads: CASSKRGLAGVEQYF. As DNA, the CDR3 is TGTGCCAGCAGCAAAAGGGGACTAGCGGGAGTCGAGCAGTACTTC.

The chain recombines TRBV19 with TRBJ2-1; a possible D gene is TRBD1 (6 bases). This CDR3 comprises 15 residues. Germline CDR1 and CDR2: LNHDA and SQIVND (reference sequence). The V gene lost 0 bases and the J gene lost 5 bases, with 11 bases spanning the gap. CDR3 in DNA: TGTGCCAGTAGTATAGACCCCAGGGGCGACAATGAGCAGTTCTTC. As protein: CASSIDPRGDNEQFF.

The genes are TRBV10-3 and TRBJ2-3, with TRBD1 as a possible D gene (6 bases). Deletions cut 1 base from V and 2 bases from J, with 13 bases between. This CDR3 region has 16 residues. Germline CDR1 and CDR2: ENHRY and SYGVKD. The chain's CDR3 is CAISEFVTGYTDTQYF. In DNA, the CDR3 is TGTGCCATCAGTGAGTTTGTGACAGGCTACACAGATACGCAGTATTTT.